A selection of T cell receptor beta chains follows, all from one sample in a study of blood T cell repertoires in COVID-19. The table came from immunoSEQ multiplex PCR; TCRdb's copy has only in-frame clones and leaves some out. This table holds around 250,000 clones, roughly 88% found once. Material for sequencing was peripheral blood. The receptor set was obtained from a man older than 75 with acute or convalescent COVID-19. Both conserved end residues are part of each CDR3. The order of the fields is CDR3 length, J gene, clone size, D gene, V gene, CDR3 protein, CDR3 DNA. A D gene is named only where the DNA matches it firmly. Not all rows give a size; the values are once, few, many and, for expanded clones, a class.

>15|TRBJ1-5|-|TRBD1|TRBV2
CASRSQGAFDQPQHF
TGTGCCAGCAGATCACAGGGGGCGTTTGATCAGCCCCAGCATTTT
>14|TRBJ2-7|-|TRBD1|TRBV7-2
CASSTQQGNYEQYF
TGTGCCAGCAGCACCCAACAGGGGAACTACGAGCAGTACTTC
>15|TRBJ1-4|few|-|TRBV2
CASSELSGSNEKLFF
TGTGCCAGCAGTGAATTGTCAGGGTCGAATGAAAAACTGTTTTTT
>13|TRBJ2-1|few|-|TRBV4-2
CASSRGGQTEQFF
TGTGCCAGCAGCCGGGGGGGACAAACTGAGCAGTTCTTC
>17|TRBJ1-1|-|-|TRBV5-1
CASSLAGSWSLNTEAFF
TGCGCCAGCAGCTTGGCAGGCTCATGGTCGCTTAACACTGAAGCTTTCTTT
>15|TRBJ2-7|once|TRBD1|TRBV5-1
CASSLASGTAYEQYF
TGCGCCAGCAGCTTGGCCTCCGGGACAGCTTACGAGCAGTACTTC
>17|TRBJ2-1|-|-|TRBV9
CASSGGGGGLSYNEQFF
TGTGCCAGCAGCGGGGGAGGGGGAGGTCTGTCCTACAATGAGCAGTTCTTC
>17|TRBJ1-5|-|-|TRBV19
CASSTLPGAASNQPQHF
TGTGCCAGTAGTACGCTTCCAGGGGCAGCTAGCAATCAGCCCCAGCATTTT
>12|TRBJ2-7|-|-|TRBV3-1/TRBV3-2
CASSQASTEQYF
TGTGCCAGCAGCCAAGCGAGTACCGAGCAGTACTTC
>14|TRBJ1-6|-|-|TRBV3-1/TRBV3-2
CASSQASVNSPLHF
TGTGCCAGCAGCCAAGCCAGCGTAAATTCACCCCTCCACTTT
>16|TRBJ2-5|few|TRBD2|TRBV13
CASSPGGIRAPETQYF
TGTGCCAGCAGCCCCGGGGGGATCCGGGCCCCAGAGACCCAGTACTTC
>15|TRBJ1-2|few|-|TRBV7-2
CASSFPGVSDYGYTF
TGTGCCAGCAGCTTCCCAGGGGTGTCGGACTATGGCTACACCTTC
>13|TRBJ2-7|-|-|TRBV28
CASRPAASYEQYF
TGTGCCTCTAGACCGGCCGCCTCCTACGAGCAGTACTTC
>15|TRBJ1-5|-|-|TRBV3-1/TRBV3-2
CASSHFGAGDQPQHF
TGTGCCAGCAGCCATTTCGGGGCGGGGGATCAGCCCCAGCATTTT
>15|TRBJ1-6|-|-|TRBV19
CASRPTGPKDSPLHF
TGTGCCAGTAGACCTACAGGGCCAAAGGATTCACCCCTCCACTTT
>14|TRBJ1-1|-|-|TRBV14
CASSQDTVNTEAFF
TGTGCCAGCAGCCAAGATACGGTGAACACTGAAGCTTTCTTT
>14|TRBJ1-1|-|TRBD1|TRBV2
CASRQTGGRTEAFF
TGTGCCAGCAGACAGACAGGGGGCAGGACTGAAGCTTTCTTT
>13|TRBJ1-1|-|-|TRBV19
CASSISGNTEAFF
TGTGCCAGTAGTATTTCGGGGAACACTGAAGCTTTCTTT
>14|TRBJ2-7|-|TRBD2|TRBV27
CASSLRTSGYEQYF
TGTGCCAGCAGTTTAAGGACTAGCGGCTACGAGCAGTACTTC
>13|TRBJ1-1|once|-|TRBV13
CATKPTVSTEAFF
TGTGCCACCAAACCGACAGTGAGCACTGAAGCTTTCTTT
>14|TRBJ1-2|-|TRBD1|TRBV10-3
CASGQGPLEPGYTF
TGTGCCTCTGGACAGGGTCCGTTGGAACCTGGCTACACCTTC
>15|TRBJ1-2|-|-|TRBV4-1
CASSQEVGSPYGYTF
TGCGCCAGCAGCCAAGAAGTCGGTAGCCCCTATGGCTACACCTTC
>15|TRBJ2-2|-|-|TRBV5-1
CASSSLTSGAGELFF
TGCGCCAGCAGCTCTCTAACTAGTGGGGCCGGGGAGCTGTTTTTT
>15|TRBJ2-7|-|TRBD1|TRBV7-3
CASSPQGGNVYEQYF
TGTGCCAGCAGCCCACAGGGGGGTAACGTCTACGAGCAGTACTTC
>12|TRBJ2-7|-|-|TRBV28
CASSLWQNQQYF
TGTGCCAGCAGTTTATGGCAGAACCAGCAGTACTTC
>14|TRBJ1-5|-|TRBD1|TRBV19
CASRGQGGNQPQHF
TGTGCCAGTAGGGGACAGGGAGGTAATCAGCCCCAGCATTTT
>15|TRBJ1-3|-|-|TRBV4-2
CASSQAQGSGNTIYF
TGTGCCAGCAGCCAAGCCCAGGGATCAGGAAACACCATATATTTT
>14|TRBJ2-5|-|TRBD2|TRBV2
CASGRLAGVETQYF
TGTGCCAGCGGGCGACTAGCGGGAGTGGAGACCCAGTACTTC
>14|TRBJ1-5|-|-|TRBV19
CASSLVYSNQPQHF
TGTGCCAGTAGTCTGGTCTATAGCAATCAGCCCCAGCATTTT
>14|TRBJ2-3|-|-|TRBV5-6
CASSLDRRADTQYF
TGTGCCAGCAGCTTGGACAGGAGGGCAGATACGCAGTATTTT
>14|TRBJ1-5|-|TRBD1|TRBV5-1
CASSLGQGYQPQHF
TGCGCCAGCAGCTTGGGACAGGGGTATCAGCCCCAGCATTTT